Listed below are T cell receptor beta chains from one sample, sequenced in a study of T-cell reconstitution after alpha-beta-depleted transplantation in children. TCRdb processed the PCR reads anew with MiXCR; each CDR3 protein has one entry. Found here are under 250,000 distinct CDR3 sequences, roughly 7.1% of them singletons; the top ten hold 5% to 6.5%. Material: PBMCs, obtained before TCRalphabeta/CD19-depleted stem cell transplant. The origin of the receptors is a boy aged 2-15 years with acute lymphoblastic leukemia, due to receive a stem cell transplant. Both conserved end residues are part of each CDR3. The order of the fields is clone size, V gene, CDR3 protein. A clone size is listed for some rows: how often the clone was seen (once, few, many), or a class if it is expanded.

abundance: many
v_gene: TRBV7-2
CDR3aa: CASSTSGGNAEAFF

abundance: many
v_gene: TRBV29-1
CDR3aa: CSVGGRTEAFF

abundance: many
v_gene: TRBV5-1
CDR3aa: CASSFSENTEAFF

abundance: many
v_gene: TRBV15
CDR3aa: CATSSSGSASDTQYF

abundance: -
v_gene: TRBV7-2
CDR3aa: CASSLGVARLRDEQFF

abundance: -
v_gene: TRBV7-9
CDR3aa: CASSLVLGGTEAFF

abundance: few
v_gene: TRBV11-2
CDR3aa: CASSFAGPMNTEAFF

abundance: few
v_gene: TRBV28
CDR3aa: CASSTINWGGYNEQFF

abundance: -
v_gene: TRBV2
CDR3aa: CASSDGTTGLSGYTIYF

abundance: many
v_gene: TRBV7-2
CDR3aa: CASRVYEQYF

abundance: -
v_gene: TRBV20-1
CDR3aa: CSARRLAGAVTDTQYF

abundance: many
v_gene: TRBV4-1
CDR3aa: CASSQGTSGRIEQFF

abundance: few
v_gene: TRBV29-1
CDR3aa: CSVMKSDGQPQHF

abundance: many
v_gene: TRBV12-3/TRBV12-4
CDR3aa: CASRVTGAYNEQFF

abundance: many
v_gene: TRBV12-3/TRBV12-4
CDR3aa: CASSFGGGLNNEQFF

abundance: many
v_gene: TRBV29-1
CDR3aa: CSVDATGEYEQYF